Included here is one T cell receptor beta chain sequence, with context. This specimen comes from a study of long-term antiretroviral therapy in people with HIV. Germline V lookup: CDR1 LNHDA, CDR2 SQIVND (reference sequence). Trimming stripped 5 bases from V and 0 bases from J, with 8 bases between. The CDR3 totals 13 residues. Samples were assayed with immunoSEQ v3.0 at survey level. Assay: immunoSEQ multiplex PCR; the TCRdb copy retains only in-frame clones and omits some. The table shows fewer than 20,000 clones, with 80% to 90% occurring only once. This receptor was identified in a man between 18 and 35 years old with HIV. The genes are TRBV19 and TRBJ2-7; D gene uncertain. This specimen was unsorted PBMCs, taken 0.1 years after starting antiretroviral therapy. The CDR3 is CASSEVSSYEQYF. The DNA of the CDR3 is TGTGCCAGTAGTGAGGTTAGCTCCTACGAGCAGTACTTC.